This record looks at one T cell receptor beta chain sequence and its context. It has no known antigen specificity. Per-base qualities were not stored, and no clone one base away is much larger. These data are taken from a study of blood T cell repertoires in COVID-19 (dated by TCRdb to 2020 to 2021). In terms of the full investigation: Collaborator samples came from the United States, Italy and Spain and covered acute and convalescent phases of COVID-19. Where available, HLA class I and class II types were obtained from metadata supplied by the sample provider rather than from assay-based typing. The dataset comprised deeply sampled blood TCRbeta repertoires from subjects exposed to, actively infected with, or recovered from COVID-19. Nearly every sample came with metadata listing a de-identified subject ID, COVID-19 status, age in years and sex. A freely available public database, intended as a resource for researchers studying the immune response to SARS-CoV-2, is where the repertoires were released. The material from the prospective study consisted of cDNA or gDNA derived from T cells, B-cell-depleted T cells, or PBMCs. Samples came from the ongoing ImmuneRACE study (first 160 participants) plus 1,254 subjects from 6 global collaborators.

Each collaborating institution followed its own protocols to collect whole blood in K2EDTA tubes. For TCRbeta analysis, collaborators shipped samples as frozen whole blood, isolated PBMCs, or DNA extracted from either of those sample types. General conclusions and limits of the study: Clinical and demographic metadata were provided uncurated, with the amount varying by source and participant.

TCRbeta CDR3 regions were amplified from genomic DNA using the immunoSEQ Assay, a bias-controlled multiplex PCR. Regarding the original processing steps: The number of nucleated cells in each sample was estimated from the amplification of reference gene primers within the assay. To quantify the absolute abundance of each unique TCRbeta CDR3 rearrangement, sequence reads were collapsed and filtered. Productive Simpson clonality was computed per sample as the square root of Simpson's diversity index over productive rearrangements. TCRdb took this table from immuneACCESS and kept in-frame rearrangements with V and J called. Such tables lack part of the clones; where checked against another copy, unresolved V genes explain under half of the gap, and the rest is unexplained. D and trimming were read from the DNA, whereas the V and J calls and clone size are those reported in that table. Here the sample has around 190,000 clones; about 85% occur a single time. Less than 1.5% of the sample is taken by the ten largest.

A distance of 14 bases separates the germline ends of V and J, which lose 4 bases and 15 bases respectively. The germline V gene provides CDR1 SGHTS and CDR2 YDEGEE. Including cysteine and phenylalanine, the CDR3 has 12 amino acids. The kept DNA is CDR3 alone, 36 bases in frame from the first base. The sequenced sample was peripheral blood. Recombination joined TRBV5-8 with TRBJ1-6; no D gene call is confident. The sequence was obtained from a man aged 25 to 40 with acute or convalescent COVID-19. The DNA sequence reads TGTGCCAGCAGCCAGAGGCCAGTCGACCTCCACTTT. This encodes CASSQRPVDLHF.